Detailed here is one TCR beta chain. Per the germline V gene, CDR1 is SGDLS and CDR2 is YYNGEE. The CDR3 is made up of 16 amino acids. Unmatched junction bases numbered 6, after V lost 1 base and J lost 7 bases. This sample stems from a study of blood T cell repertoires in COVID-19. Across the whole study: Samples taken during acute and convalescent COVID-19 were collected in the United States, Italy and Spain.

The assay was immunoSEQ multiplex PCR, and TCRdb's table has in-frame clones only and misses some. The sample includes roughly 500,000 clones, roughly nine tenths of them seen just once. Sequencing used peripheral blood. The J gene is TRBJ2-1, the V gene TRBV9, with 12 bases aligning to TRBD2. This clonotype originated in a man between 18 and 35 years old with COVID-19, enrolled during active disease. CDR3 region: CASSVSRTSGKNEQFF. For the CDR3, the DNA is TGTGCCAGCAGCGTATCGCGGACTAGCGGGAAGAATGAGCAGTTCTTC.